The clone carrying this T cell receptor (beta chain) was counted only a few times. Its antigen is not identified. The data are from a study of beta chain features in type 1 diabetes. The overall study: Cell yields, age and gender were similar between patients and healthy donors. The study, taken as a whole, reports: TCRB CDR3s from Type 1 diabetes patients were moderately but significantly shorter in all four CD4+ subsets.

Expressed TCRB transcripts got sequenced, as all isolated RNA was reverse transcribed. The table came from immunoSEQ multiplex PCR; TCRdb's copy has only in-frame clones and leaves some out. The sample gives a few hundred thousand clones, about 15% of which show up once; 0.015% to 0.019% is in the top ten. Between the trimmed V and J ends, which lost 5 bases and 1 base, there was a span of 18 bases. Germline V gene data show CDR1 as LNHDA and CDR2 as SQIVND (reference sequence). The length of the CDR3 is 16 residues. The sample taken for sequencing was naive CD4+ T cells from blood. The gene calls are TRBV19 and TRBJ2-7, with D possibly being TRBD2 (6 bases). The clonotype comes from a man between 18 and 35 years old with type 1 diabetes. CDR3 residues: CASSGVGRERSYEQYF. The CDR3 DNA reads TGTGCCAGTAGTGGGGTTGGACGGGAGCGATCCTACGAGCAGTACTTC.